This T cell receptor beta chain came from a study of cytomegalovirus exposure and HLA in healthy donors. Study observations and caveats: Per a prior analysis, the majority of TCR beta V segments were productive roughly 90% or roughly 30% of the time.

As concerns this clone: The antigen is undetermined.

V gave up 6 bases and J gave up 6 bases, with 15 bases separating them. CDR1 is MNHEY, CDR2 SVGAGI, per germline. The CDR3 loop spans 13 amino acids. Primers for the PCR totalled 60 Vbeta and 13 Jbeta. Only in-frame clones appear in the TCRdb table, and some are missing; sequencing was by immunoSEQ multiplex PCR. The sample lists over 65,000 clones, roughly four fifths seen once, with 6.5% to 7% in the top ten. The chain carries TRBV6-5 and TRBJ2-7; D not certain. This TCR came from a human donor in good health. Input material: PBMCs. CDR3 region: CASSRTAWAEQYF. In DNA, the CDR3 is TGTGCCAGCAGCCGCACCGCGTGGGCCGAGCAGTACTTC.